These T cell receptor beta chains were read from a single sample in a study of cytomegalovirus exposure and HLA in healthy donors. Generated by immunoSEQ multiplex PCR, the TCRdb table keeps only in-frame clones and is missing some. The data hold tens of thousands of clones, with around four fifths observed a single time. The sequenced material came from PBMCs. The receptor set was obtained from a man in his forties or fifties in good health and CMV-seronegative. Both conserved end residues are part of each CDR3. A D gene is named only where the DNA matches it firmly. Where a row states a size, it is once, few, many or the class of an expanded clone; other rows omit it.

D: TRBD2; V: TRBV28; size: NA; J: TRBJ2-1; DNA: TGTGCCAGCAGTTCTAGCGGGGGGGCCTACAATGAGCAGTTCTTC; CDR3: CASSSSGGAYNEQFF
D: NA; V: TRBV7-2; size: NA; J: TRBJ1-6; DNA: TGTGCCAGCAGCCCCCGGGTGGGGCAGTTTAATTCACCCCTCCACTTT; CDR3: CASSPRVGQFNSPLHF
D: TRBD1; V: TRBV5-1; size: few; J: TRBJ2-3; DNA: TGCGCCAGCAGCTTGGGAGACAGGGGACCCACAGATACGCAGTATTTT; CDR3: CASSLGDRGPTDTQYF
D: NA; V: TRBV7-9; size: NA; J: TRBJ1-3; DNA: TGTGCCAGCAGCAGGGGTTCCTCTGGAAACACCATATATTTT; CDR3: CASSRGSSGNTIYF
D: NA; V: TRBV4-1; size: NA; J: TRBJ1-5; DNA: TGCGCCAGCAGCCAAGACGGTGGGGGGATCAATCAGCCCCAGCATTTT; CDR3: CASSQDGGGINQPQHF
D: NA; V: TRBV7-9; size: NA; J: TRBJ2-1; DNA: TGTGCCAGCAGCACGACGACTGTATACAATGAGCAGTTCTTC; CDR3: CASSTTTVYNEQFF
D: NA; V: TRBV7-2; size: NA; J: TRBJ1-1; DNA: TGTGCCAGCAGCCGCTCCAGCGGGGGGGCGCGAGCTTTCTTT; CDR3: CASSRSSGGARAFF
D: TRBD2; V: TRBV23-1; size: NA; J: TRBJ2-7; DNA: TGCGCCAGCAGTCAATCTTCTCAGCGGGGGTTACACGAGCAGTACTTC; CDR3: CASSQSSQRGLHEQYF
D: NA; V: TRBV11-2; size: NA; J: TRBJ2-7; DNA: TGTGCCAGCAGCCCAGACGGGGACTACGAGCAGTACTTC; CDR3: CASSPDGDYEQYF
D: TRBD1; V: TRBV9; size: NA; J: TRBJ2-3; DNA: TGTGCCAGCAGCGTAGGGGACAGCGCGGGTTTCACAGATACGCAGTATTTT; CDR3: CASSVGDSAGFTDTQYF